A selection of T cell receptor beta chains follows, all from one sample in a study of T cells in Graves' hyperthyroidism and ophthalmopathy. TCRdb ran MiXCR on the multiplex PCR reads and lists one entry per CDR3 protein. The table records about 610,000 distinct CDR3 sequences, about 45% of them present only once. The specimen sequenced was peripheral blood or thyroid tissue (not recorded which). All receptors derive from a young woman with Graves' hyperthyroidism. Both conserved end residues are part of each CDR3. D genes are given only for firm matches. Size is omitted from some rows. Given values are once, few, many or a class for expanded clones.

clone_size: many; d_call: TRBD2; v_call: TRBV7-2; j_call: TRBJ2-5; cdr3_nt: TGTGCCAGCAGCCGGGGACTAGCGGGAGGTTTAGAGACCCAGTACTTC; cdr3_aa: CASSRGLAGGLETQYF
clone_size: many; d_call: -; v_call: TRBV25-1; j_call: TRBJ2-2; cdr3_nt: TGTGCCAGCAGTGAATTAGGGCCCACGAACACCGGGGAGCTGTTTTTT; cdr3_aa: CASSELGPTNTGELFF
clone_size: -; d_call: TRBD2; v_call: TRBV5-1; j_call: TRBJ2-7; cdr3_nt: TGCGCCAGCAGCGAGACCGGGACTAGGCGTAAGCAGTATTTC; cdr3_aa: CASSETGTRRKQYF
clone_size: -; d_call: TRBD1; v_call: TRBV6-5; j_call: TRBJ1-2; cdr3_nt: TGTGCCAGCAGTTACGTCCAGGGGGCAGCCTATGGCTACACCTTC; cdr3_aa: CASSYVQGAAYGYTF
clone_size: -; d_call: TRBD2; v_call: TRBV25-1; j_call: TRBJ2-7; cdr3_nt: TGTGCCAGCAAGGGGGGACTAGCGGGAGGGTTCTCCTACGAGCAGTACTTC; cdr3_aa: CASKGGLAGGFSYEQYF
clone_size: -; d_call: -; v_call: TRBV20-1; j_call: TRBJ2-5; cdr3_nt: TGCAGTGCTAGAGTGGGCAATCAGCCCCAGTACTTC; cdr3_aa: CSARVGNQPQYF
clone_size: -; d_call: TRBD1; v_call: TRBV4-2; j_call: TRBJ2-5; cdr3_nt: TGTGCCAGCAGCCAAGATGGGACAGGGGTCGAGACCCAGTACTTC; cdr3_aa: CASSQDGTGVETQYF
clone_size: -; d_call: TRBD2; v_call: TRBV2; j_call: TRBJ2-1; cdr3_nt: TGTGCCAGCAAGTTACTAGCGGGAGGCGATGAGCAGTTCTTC; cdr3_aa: CASKLLAGGDEQFF
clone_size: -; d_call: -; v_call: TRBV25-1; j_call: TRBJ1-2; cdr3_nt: TGTGCCAGCAGCCGAAACGGGGCCACATATAATGGCTACACCTTC; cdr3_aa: CASSRNGATYNGYTF
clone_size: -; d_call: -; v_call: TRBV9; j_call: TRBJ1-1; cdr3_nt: TGTGCCAGCAGCGTAGGGCGGCGGACTGAAGCTTTCTTT; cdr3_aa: CASSVGRRTEAFF
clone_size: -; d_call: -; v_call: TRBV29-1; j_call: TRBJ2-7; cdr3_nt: TGCAGCGTTGAAATTCAGGGGGAGGTCGAGCAGTACTTC; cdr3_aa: CSVEIQGEVEQYF
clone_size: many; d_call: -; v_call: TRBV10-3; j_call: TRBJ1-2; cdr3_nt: TGTGCCATCAGTGAGTCCCTGATGGTTAACTATGGCTACACCTTC; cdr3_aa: CAISESLMVNYGYTF
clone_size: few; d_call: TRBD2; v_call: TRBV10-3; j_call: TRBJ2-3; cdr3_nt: TGTGCCATCAGTGCTGGACTAGCGGGAGGCACTAGCACAGATACGCAGTATTTT; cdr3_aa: CAISAGLAGGTSTDTQYF
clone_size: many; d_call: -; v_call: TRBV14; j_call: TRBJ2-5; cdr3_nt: TGTGCCAGCAGTCCAGGACAGCCGTACCAAGAGACCCAGTACTTC; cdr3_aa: CASSPGQPYQETQYF
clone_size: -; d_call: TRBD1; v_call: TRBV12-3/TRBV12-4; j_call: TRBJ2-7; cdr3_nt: TGTGCCGACATACGCCGGGGACAGAACTACGAGCAGTACTTC; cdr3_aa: CADIRRGQNYEQYF